The rows below give T cell receptor beta chains drawn from one sample of a study of CD8 T cells in ankylosing spondylitis. In TCRdb, the 5' RACE reads were re-called with MiXCR into one record per CDR3 protein. The sample has 200,000 to 300,000 distinct CDR3 sequences, around 8% seen once. Sequenced input: blood, either unsorted or a sorted T cell fraction (not recorded which). Receptor source: a female donor with ankylosing spondylitis or in good health (not recorded which). The CDR3 runs from the conserved cysteine through the conserved F or W. The D gene is left open where the match is weak.

CDR3aa: CASSPDSPIQTNEKLFF
len: 17
d_gene: -
v_gene: TRBV7-8
j_gene: TRBJ1-4

CDR3aa: CASSPQDSAYEQYF
len: 14
d_gene: -
v_gene: TRBV7-9
j_gene: TRBJ2-7

CDR3aa: CASSLLSGRFVYEQYF
len: 16
d_gene: TRBD2
v_gene: TRBV4-1
j_gene: TRBJ2-7

CDR3aa: CASRPGGGQLFF
len: 12
d_gene: TRBD1
v_gene: TRBV12-3/TRBV12-4
j_gene: TRBJ1-4

CDR3aa: CASSLRSSSYNEQFF
len: 15
d_gene: -
v_gene: TRBV7-2
j_gene: TRBJ2-1

CDR3aa: CASSRTEQETQYF
len: 13
d_gene: -
v_gene: TRBV6-2/TRBV6-3
j_gene: TRBJ2-5

CDR3aa: CASRSWDVETQYF
len: 13
d_gene: -
v_gene: TRBV5-4
j_gene: TRBJ2-5

CDR3aa: CASSLGQFGEQYF
len: 13
d_gene: -
v_gene: TRBV5-1
j_gene: TRBJ2-7

CDR3aa: CASSLDGTGVYEQYF
len: 15
d_gene: TRBD1
v_gene: TRBV7-2
j_gene: TRBJ2-7

CDR3aa: CSARGSQGVSTEAFF
len: 15
d_gene: -
v_gene: TRBV20-1
j_gene: TRBJ1-1

CDR3aa: CASDPSQGYRNEQFF
len: 15
d_gene: -
v_gene: TRBV4-3
j_gene: TRBJ2-1

CDR3aa: CSVENTAYEQYF
len: 12
d_gene: -
v_gene: TRBV29-1
j_gene: TRBJ2-7

CDR3aa: CSARDDSYNSPLHF
len: 14
d_gene: -
v_gene: TRBV20-1
j_gene: TRBJ1-6

CDR3aa: CASRRDHSGNTIYF
len: 14
d_gene: -
v_gene: TRBV19
j_gene: TRBJ1-3

CDR3aa: CSARPTISGANVLTF
len: 15
d_gene: -
v_gene: TRBV20-1
j_gene: TRBJ2-6

CDR3aa: CASSPSGTSYEQYF
len: 14
d_gene: -
v_gene: TRBV12-3/TRBV12-4
j_gene: TRBJ2-7

CDR3aa: CASSSGQGRTEAFF
len: 14
d_gene: TRBD1
v_gene: TRBV5-1
j_gene: TRBJ1-1

CDR3aa: CASSSQAGSGNTIYF
len: 15
d_gene: -
v_gene: TRBV7-2
j_gene: TRBJ1-3

CDR3aa: CASTASGSETQYF
len: 13
d_gene: TRBD2
v_gene: TRBV12-3/TRBV12-4
j_gene: TRBJ2-5